This TCR beta chain was retrieved from a study of shared clonotypes between healthy human individuals. The repertoire was sequenced with immunoSEQ multiplex PCR; TCRdb's copy has only in-frame clones and lacks some. The sample holds 550,000 to 800,000 clones, about 90% seen once. Trimming shortened V by 0 bases and J by 14 bases, and 22 bases separated the two germline ends. Germline assignment: CDR1 PRHDT and CDR2 FYEKMQ (reference sequence). The CDR3 totals 16 residues. Sequencing was done on a sample of memory CD8+ T cells from PBMCs. Sample subset: CD45RO+ cells pooled with CCR7-negative TemRA cells. The J gene is TRBJ1-4, the V gene TRBV13, with a possible D match to TRBD1 (6 bases). The sequence was collected from a young man in good health. Some clones in this sample may be carry-over from other donors' samples. The CDR3 DNA sequence: TGTGCCAGCAGCTTAGGGGACAGCAGTTCCCCCTTCAACCTGTTTTTT. It specifies CASSLGDSSSPFNLFF.